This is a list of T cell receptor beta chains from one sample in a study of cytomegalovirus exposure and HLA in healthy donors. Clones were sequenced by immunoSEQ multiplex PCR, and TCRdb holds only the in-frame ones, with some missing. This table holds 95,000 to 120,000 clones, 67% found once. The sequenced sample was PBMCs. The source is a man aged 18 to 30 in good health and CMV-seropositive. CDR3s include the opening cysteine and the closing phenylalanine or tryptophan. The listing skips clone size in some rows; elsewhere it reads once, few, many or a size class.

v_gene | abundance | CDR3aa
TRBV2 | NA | CASSAPGQLTDTQYF
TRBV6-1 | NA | CASSLKQENTEAFF
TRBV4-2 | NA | CASSTSGTSGEETQYF
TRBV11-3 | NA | CASSPTGGPYNEQFF
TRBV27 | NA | CASSLSLTGPSDEQYF
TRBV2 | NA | CASSRDREGSPLHF
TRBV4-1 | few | CASSQDPGQRSNQPQHF
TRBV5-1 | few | CASSLGRTANTEAFF
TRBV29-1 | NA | CSVDRGEWTEAFF
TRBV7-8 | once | CASSLVGGHYGYTF
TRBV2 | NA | CASSGLVVGSPLHF
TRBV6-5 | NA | CASSDRGRTEAFF
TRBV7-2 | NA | CASSLVSLRLETQYF